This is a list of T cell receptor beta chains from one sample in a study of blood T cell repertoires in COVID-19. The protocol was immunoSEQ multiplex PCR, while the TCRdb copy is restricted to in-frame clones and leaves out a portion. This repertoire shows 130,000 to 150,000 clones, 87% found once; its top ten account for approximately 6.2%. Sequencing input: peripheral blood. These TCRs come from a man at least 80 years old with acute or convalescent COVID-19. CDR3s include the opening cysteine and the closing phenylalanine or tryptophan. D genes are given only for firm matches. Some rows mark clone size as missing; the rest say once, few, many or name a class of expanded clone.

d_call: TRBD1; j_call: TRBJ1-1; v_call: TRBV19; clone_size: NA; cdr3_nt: TGTGCCAGTAGTTTCGCAGGGGGGATTGGCACTGAAGCTTTCTTT; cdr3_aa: CASSFAGGIGTEAFF
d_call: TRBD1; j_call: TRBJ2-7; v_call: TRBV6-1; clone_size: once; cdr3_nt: TGTGCCAGCAGTGACCCGGGACAGACGGGCCGTGAGCAGTACTTC; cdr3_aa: CASSDPGQTGREQYF
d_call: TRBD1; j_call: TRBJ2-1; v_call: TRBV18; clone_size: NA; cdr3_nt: TGTGCCAGCTCACCCACAGGGGGCAGCTCCTACAATGAGCAGTTCTTC; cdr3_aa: CASSPTGGSSYNEQFF
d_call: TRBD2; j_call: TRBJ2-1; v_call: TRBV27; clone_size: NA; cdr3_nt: TGTGCCAGCAGTTCGACTAGCGGGATTTTGGATGAGCAGTTCTTC; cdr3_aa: CASSSTSGILDEQFF
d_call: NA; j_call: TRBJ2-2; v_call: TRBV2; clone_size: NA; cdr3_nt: TGTGCCAGCATAGGCGGGACCCATTGGAACACCGGGGAGCTGTTTTTT; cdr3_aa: CASIGGTHWNTGELFF
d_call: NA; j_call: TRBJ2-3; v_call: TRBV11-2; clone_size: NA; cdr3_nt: TGTGCCAGCAGCTTAGACAGGGGTTCAGATACGCAGTATTTT; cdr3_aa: CASSLDRGSDTQYF
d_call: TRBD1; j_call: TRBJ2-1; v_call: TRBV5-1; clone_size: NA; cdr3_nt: TGCGCCAGCAGCTCAACCCCGTCCGGGACAGCAAATGAGCAGTTCTTC; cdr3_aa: CASSSTPSGTANEQFF
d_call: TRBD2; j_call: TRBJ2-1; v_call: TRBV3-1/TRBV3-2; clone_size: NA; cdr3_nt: TGTGCCAGCAGCCAGAATTTGGGGGACTATTTGTTCTTC; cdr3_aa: CASSQNLGDYLFF
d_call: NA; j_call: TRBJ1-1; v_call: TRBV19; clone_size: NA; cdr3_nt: TGTGCCAGTAGTATAGTCGGAGAAACACCTGAAGCTTTCTTT; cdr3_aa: CASSIVGETPEAFF
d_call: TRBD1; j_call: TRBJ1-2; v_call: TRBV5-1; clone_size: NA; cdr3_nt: TGCGCCAGCAGCACGGGGACAGGGGGGAACTATGGCTACACCTTC; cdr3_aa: CASSTGTGGNYGYTF
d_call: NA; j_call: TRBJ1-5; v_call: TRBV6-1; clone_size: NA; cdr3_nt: TGTGCCAGCAGTGAAGCGGGGGCGTACAATCAGCCCCAGCATTTT; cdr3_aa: CASSEAGAYNQPQHF
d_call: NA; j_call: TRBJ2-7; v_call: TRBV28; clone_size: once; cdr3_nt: TGTGCCAGCAAGAGACAACCCTACGAGCAGTACTTC; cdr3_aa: CASKRQPYEQYF
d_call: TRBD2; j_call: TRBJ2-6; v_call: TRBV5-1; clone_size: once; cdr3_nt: TGCGCCAGCAGCCCCTTGAGCGGGGTTAAATCTGGGGCCAACGTCCTGACTTTC; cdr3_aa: CASSPLSGVKSGANVLTF
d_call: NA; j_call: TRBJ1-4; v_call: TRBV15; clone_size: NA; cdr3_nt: TGTGCCACCAGCAGAGATCAGGGGTGGGATGAAAAACTGTTTTTT; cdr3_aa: CATSRDQGWDEKLFF
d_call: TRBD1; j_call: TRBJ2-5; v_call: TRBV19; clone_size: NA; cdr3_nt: TGTGCCAGTAGAAATAGAGGGGGCGCGAAGACCCAGTACTTC; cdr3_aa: CASRNRGGAKTQYF
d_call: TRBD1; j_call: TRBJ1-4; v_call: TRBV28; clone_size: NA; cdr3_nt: TGTGCCAGCAGTATCACCCAGGCAGGGGGGAATGAAAAACTGTTTTTT; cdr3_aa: CASSITQAGGNEKLFF
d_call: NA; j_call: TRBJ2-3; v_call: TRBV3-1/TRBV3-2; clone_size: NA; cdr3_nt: TGTGCCAGCAGCCGAACCCGCCCGACAGTCACAGATACGCAGTATTTT; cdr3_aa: CASSRTRPTVTDTQYF
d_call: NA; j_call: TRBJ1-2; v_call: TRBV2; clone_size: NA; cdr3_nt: TGTGCCAGCCGCAGGGATGGCTATGGCTACACCTTC; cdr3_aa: CASRRDGYGYTF
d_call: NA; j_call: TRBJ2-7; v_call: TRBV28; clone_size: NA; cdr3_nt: TGTGCCAGCAGTTCGCTTGGTTTAGGACAGAATTACGAGCAGTACTTC; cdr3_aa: CASSSLGLGQNYEQYF
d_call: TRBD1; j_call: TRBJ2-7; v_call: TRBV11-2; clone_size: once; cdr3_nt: TGTGCCAGCAGCTCATCCGGACAGGGGCGGGCCGAGCAGTACTTC; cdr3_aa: CASSSSGQGRAEQYF
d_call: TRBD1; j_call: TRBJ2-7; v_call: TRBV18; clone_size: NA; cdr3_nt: TGTGCCAGCTCACCACTGGGTGGACAGGGCTACGAGCAGTACTTC; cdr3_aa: CASSPLGGQGYEQYF
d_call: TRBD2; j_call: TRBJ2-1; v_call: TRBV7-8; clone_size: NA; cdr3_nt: TGTGCCAGCATTCTAGCGGGAGAGAAGAATGAGCAGTTCTTC; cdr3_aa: CASILAGEKNEQFF
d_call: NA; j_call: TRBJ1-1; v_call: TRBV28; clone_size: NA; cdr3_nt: TGTGCCACCAAGGAGGGCACTGAAGCTTTCTTT; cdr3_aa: CATKEGTEAFF
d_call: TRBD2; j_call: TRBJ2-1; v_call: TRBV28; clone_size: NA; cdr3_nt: TGTGCCAGCAGCTCCGGGACTAGGGTCTCCTACAATGAGCAGTTCTTC; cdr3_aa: CASSSGTRVSYNEQFF
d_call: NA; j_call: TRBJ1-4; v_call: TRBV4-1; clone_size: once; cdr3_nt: TGCGCCAGCAGCCAAGTGGCGCGGGGTGAAAAACTGTTTTTT; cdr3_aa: CASSQVARGEKLFF
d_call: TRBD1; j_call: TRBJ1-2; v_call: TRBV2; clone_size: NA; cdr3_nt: TGTGCCACCTCCTTGGGACAGGGCTATGGCTACACCTTC; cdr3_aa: CATSLGQGYGYTF
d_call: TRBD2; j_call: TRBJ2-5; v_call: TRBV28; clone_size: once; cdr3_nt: TGTGCCAGCAACCTGAGCGGGGTCCAAGAGACCCAGTACTTC; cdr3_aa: CASNLSGVQETQYF
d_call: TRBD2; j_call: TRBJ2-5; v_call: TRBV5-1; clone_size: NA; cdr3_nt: TGCGCCAGCAGCCTAGCGGGGGATTACCAAGAGACCCAGTACTTC; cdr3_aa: CASSLAGDYQETQYF
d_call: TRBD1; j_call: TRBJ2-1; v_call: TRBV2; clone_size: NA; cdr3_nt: TGTGCCAGCAGTCAGGGGGCATGGTACAATGAGCAGTTCTTC; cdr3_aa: CASSQGAWYNEQFF
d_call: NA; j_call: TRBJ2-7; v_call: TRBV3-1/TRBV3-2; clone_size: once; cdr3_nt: TGTGCCACCGGGGTTTCTTACGAGCAGTACTTC; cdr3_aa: CATGVSYEQYF
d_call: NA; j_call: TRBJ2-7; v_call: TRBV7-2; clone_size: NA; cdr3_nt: TGTGCCAGCAGCCCCGGGGGGCTGGTCCCCTACGAGCAGTACTTC; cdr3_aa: CASSPGGLVPYEQYF
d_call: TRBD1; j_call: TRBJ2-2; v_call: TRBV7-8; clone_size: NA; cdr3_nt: TGTGCCAGCAGCTTAGCGGGCTGGACAGGGGTCACCGGGGAGCTGTTTTTT; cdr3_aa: CASSLAGWTGVTGELFF
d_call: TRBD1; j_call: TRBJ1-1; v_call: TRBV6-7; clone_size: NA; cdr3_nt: TGTGCCAGCAGTAAGGACAGGGTGAACACTGAAGCTTTCTTT; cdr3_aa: CASSKDRVNTEAFF
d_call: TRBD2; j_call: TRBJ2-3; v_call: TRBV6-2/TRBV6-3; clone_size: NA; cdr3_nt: TGTGCCAGCAGTTACCCCCTAGCGGGGGGGTCGGATACGCAGTATTTT; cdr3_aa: CASSYPLAGGSDTQYF
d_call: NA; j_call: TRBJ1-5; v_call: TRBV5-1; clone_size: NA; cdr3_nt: TGCGCCAGCAGCTTGAGTACAGGGATTCAGCCCCAGCATTTT; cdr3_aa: CASSLSTGIQPQHF
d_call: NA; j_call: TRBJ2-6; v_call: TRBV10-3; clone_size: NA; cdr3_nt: TGTGCCATCAGTGATCCCGACCAGGGGATTGGGGCCAACGTCCTGACTTTC; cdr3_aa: CAISDPDQGIGANVLTF